The 30 T cell receptor beta chains presented below share a single source sample, sequenced in a study of T cells in Graves' hyperthyroidism and ophthalmopathy. RNA transcripts gave rise to amplified TCR beta CDR3 regions. The study used the HTBI primer set for a first-round RT-PCR of the TCR CDR3. From the multiplex PCR reads, TCRdb called clonotypes with MiXCR, one entry per CDR3 protein. The table lists roughly 280,000 distinct CDR3 sequences, approximately 21% of them singletons. Sequencing was performed on blood. The receptors originated from a man aged 30-40 years with Graves' ophthalmopathy.

This chain uses TRBV7-2 with TRBJ2-7; D perhaps matches TRBD2 (5 bases). The V end was cut by 5 bases, the J end by 6 bases, with 23 bases between. CDR3 length: 16 residues. In germline, CDR1 is SGHTA, CDR2 FQGNSA. The DNA of the CDR3 is TGTGCCAGCAGCCAAGATCCCGAGGGCGCGGTCAGCGAGCAGTACTTC. It codes for CASSQDPEGAVSEQYF.

This clonotype was detected many times. The rearrangement joins TRBV20-1 to TRBJ2-1; 7 positions agree with TRBD2. CDR1 and CDR2 from the germline V gene are DFQATT and SNEGSKA (reference sequence). Trimming at V came to 6 bases and at J to 8 bases, leaving 16 bases not matched to a gene. This CDR3 has 15 amino acids. In DNA, the CDR3 is TGCAGTGCCATTGAGGTGGCGGGAGCGGTCTATGAGCAGTTCTTC. Residues: CSAIEVAGAVYEQFF.

The V call is TRBV20-1, the J call TRBJ2-1; 11 nucleotides agree with TRBD2. The CDR3 has 15 amino acids. CDR1 is DFQATT, CDR2 SNEGSKA, per germline (reference sequence). Trimming cost V 1 base and J 8 bases; bases outside gene matches: 7. This CDR3 is CSARVLAGGLDEQFF. The CDR3, as DNA: TGCAGTGCTAGAGTGCTAGCGGGAGGTCTCGATGAGCAGTTCTTC.

In this sample, this clonotype turned up many times. The CDR3 loop reads CASSHGGETQYF. The CDR3 DNA reads as TGTGCCAGCAGCCATGGGGGAGAGACCCAGTACTTC. V usage is TRBV3-1 and J usage is TRBJ2-5; D possibly matches TRBD1 or TRBD2 (5 bases each). Trimming removed 3 bases at V and 4 bases at J, with 6 bases between. This CDR3 has 12 residues. Germline CDR1 and CDR2: LGHDT and YNNKEL (reference sequence).

The V and J genes are TRBV7-9 and TRBJ2-7; unclear D gene. The CDR3 covers 14 residues. V lost 4 bases and J lost 4, with 14 bases in between. Germline assignment: CDR1 SEHNR and CDR2 FQNEAQ (reference sequence). The DNA of the CDR3 is TGTGCCAGCAGCTCTGGTTCGGGTTTTTACGAGCAGTACTTC. As protein: CASSSGSGFYEQYF.

On this clonotype itself: Since a much larger clone is just one base distant, this may be a read error. The chain links TRBV5-1 to TRBJ1-6, with 8 bases matching TRBD1. With 0 bases clipped from V and 10 bases from J, the junction kept 6 bases outside the gene matches. Germline assignment: CDR1 SGHRS and CDR2 YFSETQ. The CDR3 extends over 15 amino acids. In DNA form, the CDR3 reads TGCGCCAGCAGCTTGGCCGGACAGGGAAGGTCACCCCTCCACTTT. Its protein is CASSLAGQGRSPLHF.

J is TRBJ1-5 and V is TRBV27, with D uncertain. This CDR3 comprises 15 residues. Deletions cut 2 bases from V and 3 bases from J, with 11 bases between. Germline CDR1 and CDR2: MNHEY and SMNVEV (reference sequence). The CDR3 DNA sequence: TGTGCCAGCAGTTTAAGCAGGCACGCCAATCAGCCCCAGCATTTT. It encodes CASSLSRHANQPQHF.

A word on this clonotype: A much larger clone is a single base away; this may be a read error. The rearrangement uses TRBV11-2 and TRBJ2-7, with D perhaps matching TRBD2 (6 bases). Germline loops: CDR1 SGHAT, CDR2 FQNNGV. The CDR3 contains 14 residues. CDR3: CANSLDWGEYEQYF. The DNA of the CDR3 is TGTGCCAACAGCTTAGATTGGGGGGAGTACGAGCAGTACTTC. The full variable domain, in which reference TRBV11-2 and TRBJ2-7 provide the parts outside the CDR3, is EAGVAQSPRYKIIEKRQSVAFWCNPISGHATLYWYQQILGQGPKLLIQFQNNGVVDDSQLPKDRFSAERLKGVDSTLKIQPAKLEDSAVYLCANSLDWGEYEQYFGPGTRLTVT.

This clonotype occurred a few times. The rearrangement links TRBV7-2 to TRBJ2-1; 9 positions match TRBD2. The CDR3 totals 17 residues. J lost 5 bases, V lost 5 bases, and 13 bases had no gene match. Looked up from germline, CDR1 is SGHTA and CDR2 is FQGNSA. CDR3 region: CASSPPGLAGAHNEQFF. The CDR3 DNA is TGTGCCAGCAGCCCCCCCGGGTTAGCGGGAGCCCACAATGAGCAGTTCTTC.

The chain recombines TRBV11-3 with TRBJ1-1, with D uncertain. CDR3 length: 13 amino acids. CDR1 and CDR2 (germline): SGHNT, YENEEA. Trimming removed 4 bases at V and 3 bases at J, with 9 bases between. This CDR3 reads CASSWTEDTEAFF. CDR3 nucleotide sequence: TGTGCCAGCAGCTGGACGGAGGACACTGAAGCTTTCTTT.

V and J are TRBV7-3 and TRBJ1-6; TRBD1 is a possible D gene (6 bases). Germline V lookup: CDR1 SGHTA, CDR2 FQGTGA. The V gene lost 1 base and the J gene lost 5 bases, with 18 bases spanning the gap. The CDR3 extends over 18 amino acids. The CDR3 DNA reads as TGTGCCAGCAGCTTAAGAGAGGGGAGGGCAGGGGATAATTCACCCCTCCACTTT. Encoded protein: CASSLREGRAGDNSPLHF.

The chain joins TRBV11-2 to TRBJ2-5, with D possibly TRBD2 on 5 matching bases. Trimming removed 5 bases at V and 12 bases at J, with 22 bases between. Germline values: CDR1 SGHAT, CDR2 FQNNGV. The CDR3 has 14 amino acids. The CDR3 nucleotides read TGTGCCAGCAGCCAAATCGGAGGAGCGTCCCTCGAGTACTTC. It encodes CASSQIGGASLEYF.

V usage is TRBV7-9 and J usage is TRBJ2-7, with D tentatively TRBD1 (5 bases). V lost 5 bases to trimming and J lost 1 base, with 21 bases between them. CDR1 and CDR2 from the germline V gene are SEHNR and FQNEAQ (reference sequence). This CDR3 spans 17 amino acids. CDR3 loop: CASSILPWGPKSYEQYF. For the CDR3, the DNA is TGTGCCAGCAGCATACTACCGTGGGGCCCTAAATCCTACGAGCAGTACTTC.

The J gene is TRBJ2-1, the V gene TRBV29-1, with TRBD2 matching over 12 bases. CDR1 and CDR2 (germline): SQVTM, ANQGSEA. The CDR3 runs 17 residues. J gave up 6 bases and V 3 bases, and 12 bases lay outside the gene matches. The CDR3 bases are TGCAGCGTTGACCCTAGTCCGACTAGCGGGAGTGTCAATGAGCAGTTCTTC. This encodes CSVDPSPTSGSVNEQFF.

This chain uses TRBV30 with TRBJ1-3; TRBD1 agrees at 7 bases. With 2 bases clipped from V and 7 bases from J, the junction kept 11 bases outside the gene matches. This CDR3 contains 15 residues. Looked up from germline, CDR1 is GTSNPN and CDR2 is SVGIG (reference sequence). The CDR3, as DNA: TGTGCCTGGAGTTACCCCGGGACAGCCGGGAACACCATATATTTT. It encodes CAWSYPGTAGNTIYF. Together with reference TRBV30 and TRBJ1-3, the CDR3 gives the full variable domain: SQTIHQWPATLVQPVGSPLSLECTVEGTSNPNLYWYRQAAGRGLQLLFYSVGIGQISSEVPQNLSASRPQDRQFILSSKKLLLSDSGFYLCAWSYPGTAGNTIYFGEGSWLTVV.

At least ten counts were recorded for this clonotype. The chain is built from TRBV24-1 and TRBJ2-7; tentatively, D is TRBD1 (5 bases). The V gene lost 9 bases and the J gene lost 3 bases, with 11 bases spanning the gap. The CDR3 contains 12 residues. Germline CDR1 is KGHDR and CDR2 is SFDVKD. The CDR3 protein is CATADSNYEQYF. For the CDR3, the DNA is TGTGCCACCGCAGACAGTAACTACGAGCAGTACTTC.

The V call is TRBV7-9, the J call TRBJ2-6; TRBD1 matches at 9 bases. The V gene end was trimmed by 4 bases and the J gene end by 0 bases; junction bases not matched to a gene: 4. This CDR3 contains 17 residues. CDR1 is SEHNR, CDR2 FQNEAQ, per germline (reference sequence). The CDR3 protein is CASSSGTGFSGANVLTF. CDR3 sequence (DNA): TGTGCCAGCAGCTCCGGGACAGGGTTCTCTGGGGCCAACGTCCTGACTTTC.

This clonotype appeared a few times. The chain couples TRBV27 to TRBJ2-1, with TRBD2 identical over 11 bases. The CDR3 sequence is 17 residues long. Germline CDR1 reads MNHEY; CDR2 reads SMNVEV (reference sequence). The V gene end was trimmed by 1 base and the J gene end by 4 bases; junction bases not matched to a gene: 6. The CDR3 sequence is CASSLFSGRAGYNEQFF. CDR3 coding DNA: TGTGCCAGCAGTTTATTTAGCGGGAGGGCCGGTTACAATGAGCAGTTCTTC.

This clonotype was picked up a small number of times. The gene calls are TRBV7-9 and TRBJ2-7; TRBD1 matches at 8 bases. The germline V gene encodes CDR1 SEHNR and CDR2 FQNEAQ (reference sequence). Germline trimming cut 3 bases from V and 3 bases from J; bases unmatched to any gene: 7. The CDR3 covers 15 residues. The CDR3 nucleotides are TGTGCCAGCAGCTTTTCAACAGGGGGGAACTACGAGCAGTACTTC. The encoded protein is CASSFSTGGNYEQYF.

This chain connects TRBV11-2 to TRBJ1-6, with no clear D. The CDR3 loop spans 13 amino acids. In germline, CDR1 is SGHAT, CDR2 FQNNGV. V was clipped by 0 bases and J by 11 bases, with 8 bases between them. In DNA form, the CDR3 reads TGTGCCAGCAGCTTAGAGGTGAATCCACCCCTCCACTTT. Translation gives CASSLEVNPPLHF.

This chain connects TRBV7-2 to TRBJ2-7; D is perhaps TRBD1 (5 bases). Between the trimmed V and J ends, which lost 3 bases and 6 bases, there was a span of 18 bases. CDR3 length equals 15 residues. Germline CDR1 SGHTA, CDR2 FQGNSA. The CDR3 sequence: CASSLGYSTRGEQYF. CDR3 sequence (DNA): TGTGCCAGCAGCTTGGGATACTCGACAAGGGGCGAGCAGTACTTC.

This clonotype came up many times. The chain joins TRBV2 to TRBJ2-7, with D tentatively TRBD2 (5 bases). Germline values: CDR1 SNHLY, CDR2 FYNNEI. This CDR3 contains 14 residues. V was clipped by 2 bases and J by 1 base, with 9 bases between them. The CDR3 DNA sequence: TGTGCCAGCAGTGAATTCGGACTGTCCTACGAGCAGTACTTC. It yields the protein CASSEFGLSYEQYF.

The rearrangement links TRBV19 to TRBJ1-1, with D perhaps TRBD1 (6 bases). Germline V lookup: CDR1 LNHDA, CDR2 SQIVND (reference sequence). The V end was cut by 3 bases, the J end by 0 bases, with 14 bases between. The CDR3 contains 16 residues. This CDR3 reads CASSIPAGGLNTEAFF. CDR3 bases: TGTGCCAGTAGTATCCCGGCGGGGGGCCTGAACACTGAAGCTTTCTTT.

The CDR3 is CASKPGSSLNYGYTF. Written as DNA, the CDR3 is TGTGCCAGCAAACCCGGGTCCTCTCTGAACTATGGCTACACCTTC. V gene TRBV12-3 or TRBV12-4 combines with J gene TRBJ1-2, with D unclear. CDR3 length: 15 residues. V was clipped by 7 bases and J by 2 bases, with 17 bases between them.

This chain uses TRBV6-1 with TRBJ2-7; TRBD2 agrees at 7 bases. Losses at the gene ends were 9 bases for V and 2 bases for J; bases not matched to a gene: 7. CDR1 is MNHNS, CDR2 SASEGT, per germline. The CDR3 is made up of 13 amino acids. The CDR3 sequence is CASERDGPYEQYF. The CDR3 DNA is TGTGCCAGTGAGCGGGACGGACCCTACGAGCAGTACTTC.

The chain employs TRBV18 and TRBJ1-2; D gene uncertain. From germline, CDR1 is KGHSH and CDR2 LQKENI. CDR3 length: 12 residues. The ends were cut back, 2 bases at V and 8 bases at J, with 9 bases in the middle. In DNA form, the CDR3 reads TGTGCCAGCTCACCAGGCCGGGAAGGCTACACCTTC. Its protein is CASSPGREGYTF.

Many counts were recorded for this clonotype. This chain uses TRBV11-2 with TRBJ2-7; TRBD1 matches 7 bases. Germline assignment: CDR1 SGHAT and CDR2 FQNNGV. The CDR3 runs 14 residues. V shed 1 base, J shed 6 bases, and the junction held 6 bases outside the gene matches. CDR3: CASSLVKGQLEQYF. In DNA form, the CDR3 reads TGTGCCAGCAGCTTAGTGAAGGGACAGCTCGAGCAGTACTTC.

At least ten counts were recorded for this clonotype. The chain uses TRBV5-8 and TRBJ1-1; D might be TRBD1 (6 bases). This CDR3 region has 12 residues. V lost 4 bases to trimming and J lost 9 bases, with 13 bases between them. The germline CDR1 and CDR2 sequences are SGHTS and YDEGEE. The CDR3 loop is CASSRGTTKAFF. DNA of the CDR3: TGTGCCAGCAGCCGAGGGACAACTAAAGCTTTCTTT.

The rearrangement joins TRBV3-1 to TRBJ1-6; 7 nucleotides match TRBD1. The CDR3 runs 14 residues. V lost 1 base, J lost 9 bases, and 3 bases stayed unmatched. From germline, CDR1 is LGHDT and CDR2 YNNKEL (reference sequence). The CDR3 loop is CASSQGGQTSPLHF. The CDR3 DNA sequence: TGTGCCAGCAGCCAAGGGGGACAGACTTCACCCCTCCACTTT.

This clonotype has a handful of counts. The DNA for the CDR3 is TGTGCCAGCAGTGAAGGACAGGGGGCTGGCGGGGAGCTGTTTTTT. Translating it yields CASSEGQGAGGELFF. V is TRBV6-1 and J is TRBJ2-2; the match to TRBD1 covers 10 bases. CDR3 size: 15 residues. Germline V lookup: CDR1 MNHNS, CDR2 SASEGT. Trimming cost V 1 base and J 7 bases; bases outside gene matches: 3.